The 10 T cell receptor beta chains in this list originate from one sample, sequenced in a study of cytomegalovirus exposure and HLA in healthy donors. PCR used 60 Vbeta primers and 13 Jbeta primers. Profiled with immunoSEQ multiplex PCR; TCRdb holds only in-frame clones, not every one. This sample lists about 64,000 clones; its ten largest clones have 3.6%. Input material: PBMCs. These receptors came from a woman aged 18-35 years in good health and CMV-seronegative.

The rearrangement links TRBV15 to TRBJ1-2, with TRBD1 identical over 12 bases. Germline V gene sequence: CDR1 LNHNV, CDR2 YYDKDF (reference sequence). CDR3 length equals 13 residues. CDR3 region: CATTGTGGDGYTF. Written as DNA, the CDR3 is TGTGCTACGACAGGGACAGGGGGCGATGGCTACACCTTC.

This chain links TRBV29-1 with TRBJ1-1; D may be TRBD1 (6 bases). V was cut by 6 bases and J by 7 bases, with 18 bases left in between. The V gene's germline CDR1 is SQVTM and CDR2 ANQGSEA. The CDR3 is made up of 13 amino acids. CDR3 nucleotides: TGCAGCGTGGCCCCCGGGGGGCGGGTTGAAGCTTTCTTT. This encodes CSVAPGGRVEAFF. The full variable domain, completed using reference TRBV29-1 and TRBJ1-1, is SAVISQKPSRDICQRGTSLTIQCQVDSQVTMMFWYRQQPGQSLTLIATANQGSEATYESGFVIDKFPISRPNLTFSTLTVSNMSPEDSSIYLCSVAPGGRVEAFFGQGTRLTVV.

The V call is TRBV19, the J call TRBJ2-7, with no clear D. The V gene lost 5 bases and the J gene lost 6 bases, with 8 bases spanning the gap. CDR1 and CDR2 from the germline V gene are LNHDA and SQIVND (reference sequence). There are 11 residues in the CDR3. DNA of the CDR3: TGTGCCAGTAGTCAAGCTTCCGAGCAGTACTTC. Residues: CASSQASEQYF.

The genes are TRBV6-5 and TRBJ2-7, with D unclear. This CDR3 is 13 amino acids long. CDR1 is MNHEY, CDR2 SVGAGI, per germline. V was trimmed by 2 bases and J by 6 bases, leaving 11 bases between them. CDR3 DNA sequence: TGTGCCAGCAGTTACGGGCCCAACAGCGAGCAGTACTTC. Its translation: CASSYGPNSEQYF.

The chain's CDR3 is CASRTTGFEQYF. The CDR3 DNA reads as TGTGCCAGCAGAACGACAGGGTTCGAGCAGTACTTC. The rearrangement joins TRBV9 to TRBJ2-7; 7 nucleotides agree with TRBD1. V gave up 5 bases and J gave up 6 bases; unmatched junction bases: 5. The CDR3 has 12 amino acids. In germline, CDR1 is SGDLS, CDR2 YYNGEE.

This chain uses TRBV6-6 with TRBJ1-1, with a tentative D call TRBD1 (6 bases). This CDR3 has 15 residues. Germline loops: CDR1 MNHNY, CDR2 SVGAGI (reference sequence). With 6 bases removed from V and 1 base from J, the gap between germline ends came to 15 bases. CDR3: CASSDGGLQNTEAFF. The CDR3 coding sequence is TGTGCCAGCAGCGACGGGGGGCTCCAGAACACTGAAGCTTTCTTT.

The V gene is TRBV2, the J gene TRBJ2-7; D not certain. This CDR3 region has 11 residues. Germline V gene data show CDR1 as SNHLY and CDR2 as FYNNEI. Trimming took off 6 bases at V and 7 bases at J, with 10 bases between the two ends. In nucleotides, the CDR3 is TGTGCCAGCAGACTCCAACCAGAGCAGTACTTC. Its protein is CASRLQPEQYF.

This chain uses TRBV7-6 with TRBJ2-2, with TRBD2 identical over 7 bases. CDR3 size: 15 residues. J gave up 7 bases and V 4 bases, and 9 bases lay outside the gene matches. Germline-derived CDR1 and CDR2 are SGHVS and FNYEAQ. CDR3 loop: CASSSRGEGHGELFF. For the CDR3, the DNA is TGTGCCAGCAGCTCACGAGGGGAGGGCCACGGGGAGCTGTTTTTT. Variable domain in full (rest from reference TRBV7-6 and TRBJ2-2): GAGVSQSPRYKVTKRGQDVALRCDPISGHVSLYWYRQALGQGPEFLTYFNYEAQQDKSGLPNDRFSAERPEGSISTLTIQRTEQRDSAMYRCASSSRGEGHGELFFGEGSRLTVL.

The chain joins TRBV30 to TRBJ1-1; D gene unclear. V lost 3 bases, J lost 6 bases, and 11 bases lay in between. CDR1 is GTSNPN, CDR2 SVGIG, per germline (reference sequence). This CDR3 region has 12 residues. This chain's CDR3 is CAWSAGAAEAFF. CDR3 bases: TGTGCCTGGAGCGCTGGTGCGGCTGAAGCTTTCTTT.

The rearrangement links TRBV4-1 to TRBJ2-7; no definite D call. Germline V gene sequence: CDR1 MGHRA, CDR2 YSYEKL. The ends were cut back, 4 bases at V and 2 bases at J, with 15 bases in the middle. CDR3 length: 15 residues. The DNA for the CDR3 is TGCGCCAGCAGCCTAGAATCAGGTTCTACCTACGAGCAGTACTTC. This translates into CASSLESGSTYEQYF.